These T cell receptor beta chains were read from a single sample in a study of CD8+ T cells in alopecia areata. Some clones are missing from TCRdb's copy, which holds only in-frame ones; the method was immunoSEQ multiplex PCR. The sample lists roughly 150,000 clones; 45% to 60% were seen once. The sample was CD8+ T cells sorted from blood, taken at week 0. All receptors come from a human donor with alopecia areata. CDR3s include the opening cysteine and the closing phenylalanine or tryptophan. D genes are given only for firm matches. Rows may omit the clone size; those that give it use once, few, many or a size class.

d_call,v_call,j_call,clone_size,cdr3_nt,cdr3_aa
NA,TRBV14,TRBJ1-1,few,TGTGCCAGCAGCCGCAGGGAAATGGTAACTGAAGCTTTCTTT,CASSRREMVTEAFF
TRBD1,TRBV27,TRBJ2-7,NA,TGTGCCAGCAATGGGCAGGGGGCGAATGAGCAGTACTTC,CASNGQGANEQYF
TRBD1,TRBV27,TRBJ2-7,NA,TGTGCCAGCAGTTTGGGGACAGGACCCTACGAGCAGTACTTC,CASSLGTGPYEQYF
NA,TRBV29-1,TRBJ2-1,NA,TGCAGCGTTGACTCAGGTGAAAATGAGCAGTTCTTC,CSVDSGENEQFF
NA,TRBV6-1,TRBJ2-3,NA,TGTGCCAGCTCCAGAGTTAGCACAGATACGCAGTATTTT,CASSRVSTDTQYF
TRBD1,TRBV29-1,TRBJ2-2,few,TGCAGCGTTACTACAGGGGATACCGGGGAGCTGTTTTTT,CSVTTGDTGELFF
NA,TRBV29-1,TRBJ1-2,few,TGCAGCGCCGCAGAAAAATATGGCTACACCTTC,CSAAEKYGYTF
NA,TRBV2,TRBJ2-5,NA,TGTGCCAGCATGGGCCGGGGACTCCAAGAGACCCAGTACTTC,CASMGRGLQETQYF
TRBD1,TRBV5-6,TRBJ2-7,NA,TGTGCCAGCAGCTTGACGACAGGGGTGCACGAGCAGTACTTC,CASSLTTGVHEQYF
NA,TRBV14,TRBJ1-2,few,TGTGCCAGCAGCCAAGAGCCGGGGCCGCGCTATGGCTACACCTTC,CASSQEPGPRYGYTF
TRBD1,TRBV30,TRBJ1-1,NA,TGTGCCTGGAGTGTAGACAGGGGAAACACTGAAGCTTTCTTT,CAWSVDRGNTEAFF
TRBD1,TRBV13,TRBJ1-1,once,TGTGCCAGCAGCCTACCCGGACAGGCAGAAGCTTTCTTT,CASSLPGQAEAFF
NA,TRBV27,TRBJ2-5,NA,TGTGCCAGCAGTGTCCTCCGGGGACGGCAAGAGACCCAGTACTTC,CASSVLRGRQETQYF
NA,TRBV15,TRBJ1-1,few,TGTGCCACCAGCCCCGGTGGCGAGGACACTGAAGCTTTCTTT,CATSPGGEDTEAFF
NA,TRBV30,TRBJ1-2,few,TGTGCCTGGATGCTATCTAACTATGGCTACACCTTC,CAWMLSNYGYTF
NA,TRBV30,TRBJ2-5,NA,TGTGCCTGGACGCAGTCGTTTGAGGCAGGCCTTATCCAAGAGACCCAGTACTTC,CAWTQSFEAGLIQETQYF
NA,TRBV11-2,TRBJ2-7,NA,TGTGCCAGCAGCTTAGAGGCAGGGCGCGAGCAGTACTTC,CASSLEAGREQYF
NA,TRBV13,TRBJ2-2,few,TGTGCCAGCAGCTCTGTCCGGACCCAAGGCGGGGAGCTGTTTTTT,CASSSVRTQGGELFF
NA,TRBV4-3,TRBJ1-2,NA,TGCGCCAGCAGCCAAGATCGGGACAACTGGGATGGCTACACCTTC,CASSQDRDNWDGYTF
TRBD1,TRBV29-1,TRBJ2-1,NA,TGCAGCAGCCGGGACAGGGGCATGAATGAGCAGTTCTTC,CSSRDRGMNEQFF
NA,TRBV4-1,TRBJ2-7,few,TGCGCCAGCACCAAAGAAACCGGGGGATCCTACGAGCAGTACTTC,CASTKETGGSYEQYF
NA,TRBV5-1,TRBJ2-7,NA,TGCGCCAGCAGCCCAACCCGGGACACCTCCTACGAGCAGTACTTC,CASSPTRDTSYEQYF
TRBD1,TRBV5-1,TRBJ2-7,few,TGCGCCAGCAGCGCGCAGGGACAGGGGGTAATCTACGAGCAGTACTTC,CASSAQGQGVIYEQYF
NA,TRBV30,TRBJ2-7,once,TGTGCCTGGAGTCCTGGGGTCGGGGGCTACGAGCAGTACTTC,CAWSPGVGGYEQYF
NA,TRBV28,TRBJ2-5,few,TGTGCCAGCAGTTTTGAGACCCAGTACTTC,CASSFETQYF
NA,TRBV29-1,TRBJ1-1,NA,TGCAGTGGGCAGGGAGGGAACACTGAAGCTTTCTTT,CSGQGGNTEAFF
NA,TRBV7-9,TRBJ2-5,few,TGTGCCAGCAGCTTCCCCGGGGAAGAGACCCAGTACTTC,CASSFPGEETQYF
NA,TRBV4-2,TRBJ2-2,NA,TGTGCCAGCAGCCAAAGGCTAGCCGCCCCCGGGGAGCTGTTTTTT,CASSQRLAAPGELFF
NA,TRBV11-2,TRBJ1-2,NA,TGTGCCAGCAGCTTAGATCTTACAGTGACTAACTATGGCTACACCTTC,CASSLDLTVTNYGYTF
NA,TRBV19,TRBJ1-1,few,TGTGCCAGTAGTCTCGGGGTCGGAACTGAAGCTTTCTTT,CASSLGVGTEAFF
TRBD1,TRBV2,TRBJ2-7,NA,TGTGCCAGCAGTGAAGAGGGACAGGGGTCCTACGAGCAGTACTTC,CASSEEGQGSYEQYF
NA,TRBV30,TRBJ2-7,NA,TGTGCCTGGAGTGTAGGGCGATACGAGCAGTACTTC,CAWSVGRYEQYF
TRBD1,TRBV29-1,TRBJ2-5,few,TGCAGCGTGGAAGGAGGGGATAGAAGACAGGGGATACAAGAGACCCAGTACTTC,CSVEGGDRRQGIQETQYF
NA,TRBV27,TRBJ2-7,NA,TGTGCCAGCAGTCCCCAATTACTCGTTTGGCACTTC,CASSPQLLVWHF
TRBD1,TRBV30,TRBJ1-1,NA,TGTGCCTGGAGTGTGGGACAGGGTCTTGGTGAAGCTTTCTTT,CAWSVGQGLGEAFF
NA,TRBV5-1,TRBJ2-1,NA,TGCGCCAGCAGCTTTGAGGGGATGGATGAGCAGTTCTTC,CASSFEGMDEQFF
NA,TRBV2,TRBJ2-7,NA,TGTGCCAGCAGTGAACACCCAAATAGTAACGAGCAGTACTTC,CASSEHPNSNEQYF
NA,TRBV11-2,TRBJ2-5,few,TGTGCCAGCAGCTTACCCTCAGAGACCCAGTACTTC,CASSLPSETQYF
NA,TRBV6-5,TRBJ2-2,NA,TGTGCCAGCAGGCAGAGGGACACCGGGGAGCTGTTTTTT,CASRQRDTGELFF
TRBD1,TRBV6-5,TRBJ2-7,NA,TGTGCCAGCACCGCGACAGGGGCTGGAGAGCAGTACTTC,CASTATGAGEQYF